This record covers a single TCR beta chain. Antigen unknown. The sample carries other DNA sequences with the same CDR3. This table comes from immunoSEQ multiplex PCR, and its TCRdb copy is limited to in-frame clones, with some not included. The profile shows approximately 1.9 million clones, about 94% of them singletons. Naive CD8 cells lacked CD45RO, underwent positive selection for CCR7 and left out terminally differentiated effector memory CD45RA+ cells. Donors included only healthy HIV-negative adults lacking recent acute infections or vaccinations. The source of the sample is a study of shared clonotypes between healthy human individuals. Study conclusions and caveats: In contrast to clonotypes shared by all four donors, non-shared clonotypes had lower generation probabilities.

The sequenced sample consisted of naive CD8+ T cells from PBMCs. The clonotype was recovered from a young man in good health. Some clones in this sample may be carry-over from other donors' samples.

CDR3 coding DNA: TGTGCCAGCAGCTTACAGGGGGCGTATGGCTACACCTTC. Protein product: CASSLQGAYGYTF. The chain has TRBV5-6 and TRBJ1-2; 9 nucleotides agree with TRBD1. The CDR3 sequence is 13 residues long. From germline, CDR1 is SGHDT and CDR2 YYEEEE. V lost 2 bases and J lost 5; bases outside the gene matches: 1.